Described below is a single T cell receptor beta chain sequence and its context. In the original processing: Reference gene primer amplification gave estimated nucleated cell counts. TCRdb keeps only in-frame clones here, not all; method: immunoSEQ multiplex PCR. That table gives V, J and clone size, and the DNA gave D and trimming. The repertoire includes some 180,000 clones, 70% to 90% of them detected once, and 20% to 25% sits in the top ten. This entry is derived from a study of blood T cell repertoires in COVID-19. Study-level information: Collection of acute and convalescent COVID-19 samples took place in the United States, Italy and Spain. T cells, B-cell-depleted T cells, or PBMCs provided the cDNA or gDNA that served as material.

V gave up 5 bases and J gave up 7 bases, with 22 bases separating them. The length of the CDR3 is 17 residues. Per germline, CDR1 SGHRS and CDR2 YFSETQ. The chain has TRBV5-1 and TRBJ1-6, with D possibly TRBD1 on 6 matching bases. The sequence was obtained from a man aged 60 to 75 with active or convalescent COVID-19. The specimen was peripheral blood. The CDR3 nucleotides are TGCGCCAGCAGTCAACGGCAACAGGGAATGGAAAATTCACCCCTCCACTTT. This codes for CASSQRQQGMENSPLHF.